This T cell receptor beta chain came from a study of CD8 T cells in ankylosing spondylitis. General study results and limits: There was reportedly significant enrichment of clones that were disease-linked in matched ankylosing spondylitis synovial fluid. Some of the motif variants had earlier been found in reactive arthritis patients' fluid and blood.

TCRdb passed the 5' RACE reads through MiXCR, listing each CDR3 protein once. This sample has about 160,000 distinct CDR3 sequences; around two fifths occur once, and the top ten carry around 15%. Germline V lookup: CDR1 KGHSH, CDR2 LQKENI. Between the trimmed V and J ends, which lost 0 bases and 3 bases, there was a span of 6 bases. This CDR3 is built from 13 residues. This clonotype was counted many times. Its matching antigen is unknown. Sequencing was carried out using synovial fluid, either unsorted or a sorted T cell fraction (not recorded which). The receptor's source is a male donor with ankylosing spondylitis. The chain joins TRBV18 to TRBJ2-7; D unclear. In nucleotides, the CDR3 is TGTGCCAGCTCACCACCCACTATCTACGAGCAGTACTTC. It is translated as CASSPPTIYEQYF. The variable domain in full, completed from reference TRBV18 and TRBJ2-7, reads NAGVMQNPRHLVRRRGQEARLRCSPMKGHSHVYWYRQLPEEGLKFMVYLQKENIIDESGMPKERFSAEFPKEGPSILRIQQVVRGDSAAYFCASSPPTIYEQYFGPGTRLTVT.